A single sample is the source of the 23 T cell receptor beta chains below, sequenced in a study of T cells in Graves' hyperthyroidism and ophthalmopathy (dated by TCRdb to between 2017 and 2020). The receptor library was made with multiplex PCR. Reads for this sample came from an Illumina HiSeq 2000. The TCR beta CDR3 regions were amplified from the RNA transcripts. A first-round RT-PCR of the TCR CDR3 used the HTBI primer set with the Qiagen OneStep RT-PCR kit. In TCRdb, the public reads were trimmed at Q25 with fastp and aligned with MiXCR, with productive beta chains retained. Every CDR3 protein is listed once, alongside the most common genes and DNA of its rows. In all, the sample holds hundreds of thousands of distinct CDR3 sequences, and around 16% of those were seen once. The ten most abundant clones make up roughly 3.3% of the sample. Sequencing was done on a sample of blood. The origin of the receptors is a woman in her forties with Graves' ophthalmopathy.

The rearrangement joins TRBV30 to TRBJ2-3, with a weak D call TRBD2 (6 bases). This CDR3 has 14 amino acids. The germline V and J ends were trimmed by 1 base and 6 bases, with 14 bases remaining between them. Germline assignment: CDR1 GTSNPN and CDR2 SVGIG (reference sequence). CDR3 nucleotide sequence: TGTGCCTGGAGTGGGGCACTAGCTGTGGATACGCAGTATTTT. Amino acid sequence: CAWSGALAVDTQYF.

The rearrangement joins TRBV2 to TRBJ2-3, with 9 nucleotides matching TRBD1. Trimming removed 10 bases from V and 4 bases from J; junction bases left unmatched: 9. Germline CDR1 and CDR2: SNHLY and FYNNEI. The CDR3 runs to 14 residues. The CDR3 loop reads CATRDRESADTQYF. The CDR3 bases are TGTGCCACCCGGGACAGGGAGTCCGCAGATACGCAGTATTTT.

This clonotype was observed many times. CDR3 sequence reads: CSARAHPGQGNTGELFF. The DNA of the CDR3 is TGCAGTGCTAGAGCCCACCCGGGACAGGGAAACACCGGGGAGCTGTTTTTT. The rearrangement links TRBV20-1 to TRBJ2-2; 9 positions agree with TRBD1. CDR3 length equals 17 residues. Germline lookup yields CDR1 DFQATT and CDR2 SNEGSKA (reference sequence). Unmatched junction bases numbered 8, after V lost 1 base and J lost 2 bases.

A few counts support this clonotype. This rearrangement joins TRBV10-3 to TRBJ2-3, with unresolved D. The CDR3 runs to 11 residues. Looked up from germline, CDR1 is ENHRY and CDR2 is SYGVKD. V shed 4 bases and J shed 6 bases, with 5 bases lying between them. The CDR3 bases are TGTGCCATCAGTGGGGTGGATACGCAGTATTTT. It specifies CAISGVDTQYF.

This clonotype was counted ten times or more. The chain couples TRBV6-6 to TRBJ2-7; D not certain. Germline V gene sequence: CDR1 MNHNY, CDR2 SVGAGI (reference sequence). This CDR3 is 17 amino acids long. Trimming removed 0 bases at V and 0 bases at J, with 15 bases between. Here the CDR3 DNA reads TGTGCCAGCAGTTACTCGAGTAAAAGGGTCAGCTCCTACGAGCAGTACTTC. It codes for CASSYSSKRVSSYEQYF.

The chain uses TRBV7-9 and TRBJ2-3; no firm D call. V gave up 0 bases and J gave up 2 bases, with 9 bases separating them. Germline V gene lookup returns CDR1 SEHNR and CDR2 FQNEAQ (reference sequence). This CDR3 spans 15 amino acids. CDR3 sequence (DNA): TGTGCCAGCAGCTTAGCGCGGCTTCCCACAGATACGCAGTATTTT. As protein: CASSLARLPTDTQYF.

In regard to this clonotype: This may be a read error, as it is one base from a much larger clone. The rearrangement joins TRBV3-1 to TRBJ1-1, with 7 bases aligning to TRBD1. The CDR3 has 12 amino acids. Germline V CDR1 and CDR2: LGHDT, YNNKEL (reference sequence). CDR3 residues: CVSKGGWTEAFF. In DNA, the CDR3 is TGTGTCAGCAAAGGGGGCTGGACTGAAGCTTTCTTT.

This clonotype has at least ten counts. CDR3 sequence (DNA): TGCGCCAGCAGCTTAGCGGGGGGCGACCCTCGTGAGCAGTTCTTC. It encodes CASSLAGGDPREQFF. The chain recombines TRBV5-1 with TRBJ2-1, with 9 bases identical to TRBD2. Losses at the gene ends were 2 bases for V and 9 bases for J; bases not matched to a gene: 9. This CDR3 contains 15 residues. Germline loops: CDR1 SGHRS, CDR2 YFSETQ.

This clonotype has just a few counts. The genes are TRBV6-1 and TRBJ1-4; D perhaps matches TRBD1 (5 bases). The V end was cut by 2 bases, the J end by 8 bases, with 15 bases between. Germline V gene sequence: CDR1 MNHNS, CDR2 SASEGT. This CDR3 has 15 residues. The CDR3 reads CASSEYDSGVEKLFF. The CDR3 DNA sequence: TGTGCCAGCAGTGAATATGACAGTGGGGTGGAAAAACTGTTTTTT.

This clonotype has ten or more counts. The V call is TRBV12-3 or TRBV12-4, the J call TRBJ1-5; D may be TRBD1 (5 bases). This CDR3 is 16 amino acids long. V was cut by 5 bases and J by 11 bases, with 25 bases left in between. CDR3 in DNA: TGTGCCAGCAGTCCCGACACCTCCAACTCCGGCAGGGCCCAGCATTTT. The encoded protein is CASSPDTSNSGRAQHF.

This clonotype was recorded at least ten times. The chain recombines TRBV6-1 with TRBJ1-2; TRBD1 matches 7 bases. V lost 8 bases to trimming and J lost 8 bases; unmatched junction nucleotides: 11. This CDR3 has 13 residues. Germline V gene data show CDR1 as MNHNS and CDR2 as SASEGT. This CDR3 is CASRDRQGIGYTF. CDR3 coding DNA: TGTGCCAGCCGGGATCGACAGGGAATCGGCTACACCTTC.

This clonotype occurred many times. The chain uses TRBV28 and TRBJ2-7; D possibly corresponds to TRBD1 (6 bases). Germline V gives CDR1 MDHEN, CDR2 SYDVKM. This CDR3 is built from 15 residues. Trimming removed 6 bases from V and 2 bases from J, with 17 bases in between. CDR3 nucleotide sequence: TGTGCCAGCAGCCCCCCCGGGACACCCCCCTACGAGCAGTACTTC. It encodes CASSPPGTPPYEQYF.

The sample holds many counts of this clonotype. V is TRBV3-1 and J is TRBJ2-2; D is undetermined. Trimming left V 3 bases short and J 6 bases short, with 11 bases between. Per germline, CDR1 LGHDT and CDR2 YNNKEL (reference sequence). The CDR3 has 14 amino acids. The CDR3, as DNA: TGTGCCAGCAGCCAGGATGACTGGGCCGGGGAGCTGTTTTTT. Protein: CASSQDDWAGELFF. Based on the CDR3 plus reference TRBV3-1 and TRBJ2-2, the full variable domain is DTAVSQTPKYLVTQMGNDKSIKCEQNLGHDTMYWYKQDSKKFLKIMFSYNNKELIINETVPNRFSPKSPDKAHLNLHINSLELGDSAVYFCASSQDDWAGELFFGEGSRLTVL.

In regard to this clonotype: Possible read error: a much larger clone is one base away. The genes are TRBV24-1 and TRBJ2-4, with a tentative D call TRBD1 (5 bases). Germline V gene lookup returns CDR1 KGHDR and CDR2 SFDVKD. The V gene lost 3 bases and the J gene lost 13 bases, with 24 bases spanning the gap. The CDR3 is made up of 16 amino acids. The CDR3 nucleotides read TGTGCCACCAGTGATATACCTACCCACAGGAACGCCAGACAGTACTTC. This codes for CATSDIPTHRNARQYF.

The chain links TRBV12-3 or TRBV12-4 to TRBJ2-3, with unresolved D. The CDR3 runs 13 residues. Trimming pared 6 bases from V and 1 base from J, leaving 8 bases between. CDR3 region: CASRESGTDTQYF. CDR3 DNA sequence: TGTGCCAGCAGGGAGTCCGGCACAGATACGCAGTATTTT.

This clonotype was counted ten times or more. The gene calls are TRBV29-1 and TRBJ2-5; unclear D gene. Germline assignment: CDR1 SQVTM and CDR2 ANQGSEA. Trimming cost V 7 bases and J 0 bases, with 9 bases left between them. CDR3 length equals 12 residues. CDR3 amino acids: CSAKSYQETQYF. The CDR3 nucleotides are TGCAGCGCTAAGAGTTACCAAGAGACCCAGTACTTC.

This clonotype has at least ten counts. This chain joins TRBV30 and TRBJ1-1; D is undetermined. This CDR3 contains 13 residues. The V end was cut by 0 bases, the J end by 4 bases, with 9 bases between. The germline V gene has CDR1 GTSNPN and CDR2 SVGIG (reference sequence). The CDR3 sequence is CAWSVGSRTEAFF. CDR3 nucleotides: TGTGCCTGGAGTGTGGGCAGTCGCACTGAAGCTTTCTTT.

This rearrangement joins TRBV3-1 to TRBJ2-5; D call uncertain. Germline-derived CDR1 and CDR2 are LGHDT and YNNKEL (reference sequence). V was clipped by 1 base and J by 1 base, with 7 bases between them. There are 14 residues in the CDR3. The CDR3 spells CASSQGVSQETQYF. The CDR3 DNA reads TGTGCCAGCAGCCAAGGGGTATCCCAAGAGACCCAGTACTTC.

V is TRBV4-1 and J is TRBJ1-2; D is perhaps TRBD1 (6 bases). CDR1 MGHRA and CDR2 YSYEKL come from the germline V gene. The ends were cut back, 2 bases at V and 8 bases at J, with 21 bases in the middle. The length of the CDR3 is 16 residues. CDR3 sequence: CASSQPINNRAKGYTF. The CDR3 DNA is TGCGCCAGCAGCCAACCAATCAACAACAGGGCTAAGGGCTACACCTTC.

The genes are TRBV6-2 or TRBV6-3 and TRBJ2-3, with D perhaps matching TRBD2 (6 bases). The CDR3 is made up of 16 amino acids. The V end lost 5 bases, the J end lost 2 bases, and 17 bases lay between the germline ends. Per the germline V gene, CDR1 is MNHEY and CDR2 is SVGEGT. The CDR3 loop reads CASSGGTERNTDTQYF. In nucleotides, the CDR3 is TGTGCCAGCAGTGGCGGGACGGAAAGAAACACAGATACGCAGTATTTT.

This clonotype was observed at least ten times. This chain links TRBV20-1 with TRBJ2-3; TRBD2 matches 14 bases. Germline V gene data show CDR1 as DFQATT and CDR2 as SNEGSKA (reference sequence). The junction had 7 bases not matched to a gene; V was cut back by 0 bases and J by 5 bases. This CDR3 has 17 residues. CDR3 loop: CSARDMKTSGREDTQYF. The CDR3 bases are TGCAGTGCTAGAGATATGAAGACTAGCGGGAGGGAAGATACGCAGTATTTT.

This clonotype has a handful of counts. The CDR3 DNA follows: TGTGCCAGCAGCTGGACAGGCCTAGAGACCCAGTACTTC. Amino acids: CASSWTGLETQYF. This chain joins TRBV5-5 and TRBJ2-5, with TRBD1 matching over 7 bases. Trimming cost V 3 bases and J 4 bases; bases outside gene matches: 3. The CDR3 is made up of 13 amino acids. In germline, CDR1 is SGHKS, CDR2 YYEKEE (reference sequence).

There are a few counts of this clonotype. J is TRBJ2-1 and V is TRBV29-1; a possible D gene is TRBD2 (5 bases). Trimming removed 7 bases at V and 4 bases at J, with 14 bases between. CDR1 and CDR2 from the germline V gene are SQVTM and ANQGSEA. CDR3 size: 13 residues. This CDR3 is CSAIPDLYNEQFF. The CDR3 nucleotides are TGCAGCGCGATACCGGACTTGTACAATGAGCAGTTCTTC.